The 24 T cell receptor beta chains listed next were all sequenced from one sample in a study of post-analysis software for immune sequencing data. Findings and caveats of the study: Compared with controls, patients had more of about five TRBV segments, including TRBV5-6, TRBV5-1 and TRBV20-1.

These receptors' antigens are unknown. Unique molecular identifiers were carried by the TCR beta cDNA libraries. TCRdb re-called the PCR reads through MiXCR, storing one row per CDR3 protein. In the table there are roughly 600,000 distinct CDR3 sequences, around 47% of which are singletons. The sequenced sample was blood. The receptors derive from a girl under 18 with multiple sclerosis.

This clonotype was seen only once. The V and J genes are TRBV5-1 and TRBJ2-1; 14 bases line up with TRBD2. This CDR3 region has 17 residues. The V gene end was trimmed by 3 bases and the J gene end by 4 bases; junction bases not matched to a gene: 6. Germline V lookup: CDR1 SGHRS, CDR2 YFSETQ. DNA for the CDR3: TGCGCCAGCAGCTACCGACTAGCGGGGGGGGTTTACAATGAGCAGTTCTTC. Protein sequence: CASSYRLAGGVYNEQFF.

The chain joins TRBV4-1 to TRBJ2-7; 9 bases fit TRBD2. The germline gives CDR1 MGHRA, CDR2 YSYEKL. The J segment lost 6 bases and the V segment lost 5 bases, leaving 14 bases of the junction unmatched. The CDR3 is 16 residues long. Here the CDR3 reads CASSEGAGGGIGEQYF. CDR3 nucleotide sequence: TGCGCCAGCAGCGAGGGAGCGGGAGGAGGGATAGGCGAGCAGTACTTC.

This chain uses TRBV7-2 with TRBJ2-1; the D is unclear. In germline, CDR1 is SGHTA, CDR2 FQGNSA. CDR3 size: 13 residues. V was clipped by 2 bases and J by 6 bases, with 8 bases between them. CDR3 bases: TGTGCCAGCAGCTTACAAGTTTTCAATGAGCAGTTCTTC. Protein product: CASSLQVFNEQFF.

The rearrangement links TRBV12-3 or TRBV12-4 to TRBJ1-2; D perhaps matches TRBD1 (5 bases). This CDR3 is 14 amino acids long. With 6 bases removed from V and 2 bases from J, the gap between germline ends came to 13 bases. The CDR3 coding sequence is TGTGCCAGCAGACCCTCCCAGGGCAACTATGGCTACACCTTC. Its protein product is CASRPSQGNYGYTF.

The chain carries TRBV12-3 or TRBV12-4 and TRBJ2-5; 10 bases agree with TRBD2. The J segment lost 11 bases and the V segment lost 1 base, leaving 10 bases of the junction unmatched. The CDR3 is 15 residues long. CDR3 loop: CASSLESGGAYKQYF. CDR3 in DNA: TGTGCCAGCAGTTTAGAGAGCGGGGGGGCCTACAAGCAGTACTTC.

J is TRBJ2-5 and V is TRBV12-5; possibly TRBD1 or TRBD2 for D (6 bases each). CDR1 is LGHNT, CDR2 FRNRAP, per germline. This CDR3 has 12 residues. V was cut by 6 bases and J by 4 bases, with 9 bases left in between. The CDR3 protein is CASGGGPETQYF. The CDR3 DNA follows: TGTGCTAGTGGGGGGGGCCCAGAGACCCAGTACTTC.

The sample holds a few counts of this clonotype. CDR3 amino acids: CAISTPGQGAYEQYF. CDR3 sequence (DNA): TGTGCCATCAGCACCCCGGGACAGGGGGCTTACGAGCAGTACTTC. The gene calls are TRBV10-3 and TRBJ2-7, with 12 nucleotides matching TRBD1. Losses at the gene ends were 6 bases for V and 4 bases for J; bases not matched to a gene: 7. The CDR3 has 15 residues. Germline V gene sequence: CDR1 ENHRY, CDR2 SYGVKD.

The J gene is TRBJ2-4, the V gene TRBV20-1; 9 bases fit TRBD1. Germline values: CDR1 DFQATT, CDR2 SNEGSKA (reference sequence). Trimming cost V 5 bases and J 13 bases; bases outside gene matches: 12. This CDR3 region has 13 residues. This CDR3 is CSASEGTGKEQYF. As DNA, the CDR3 is TGCAGTGCTTCTGAGGGGACAGGGAAGGAGCAGTACTTC.

The gene calls are TRBV3-1 and TRBJ2-5; tentatively, D is TRBD1 or TRBD2 (5 bases each). V lost 0 bases and J 5 bases, leaving 19 bases between the germline ends. CDR1 LGHDT and CDR2 YNNKEL come from the germline V gene (reference sequence). The CDR3 contains 17 residues. The CDR3 nucleotides read TGTGCCAGCAGCCAAGATGAAGGTAGCGCTGAGGGGGAGACCCAGTACTTC. Protein product: CASSQDEGSAEGETQYF.

The chain recombines TRBV12-3 or TRBV12-4 with TRBJ1-5; possibly TRBD1 for D (6 bases). This CDR3 contains 16 residues. V lost 4 bases to trimming and J lost 1 base, with 14 bases between them. CDR3 sequence: CASSSGRGGSNQPQHF. CDR3 in DNA: TGTGCCAGCAGTTCGGGCAGGGGAGGAAGCAATCAGCCCCAGCATTTT.

This clonotype has a handful of counts. J is TRBJ2-1 and V is TRBV6-5; 10 bases agree with TRBD2. The CDR3 is made up of 15 amino acids. In germline, CDR1 is MNHEY, CDR2 SVGAGI. The V and J ends lost 6 bases and 7 bases, in that order; junction bases with no gene match: 9. The CDR3 spells CASRPGLALWNEQFF. The CDR3, as DNA: TGTGCCAGCAGACCGGGACTAGCGCTTTGGAATGAGCAGTTCTTC.

CDR3 region: CASSQRDRGRETQYF. The CDR3 bases are TGCGCCAGCAGCCAACGGGACAGGGGGCGAGAGACCCAGTACTTC. The rearrangement uses TRBV5-1 and TRBJ2-5; 12 nucleotides agree with TRBD1. The CDR3 has 15 residues. CDR1 and CDR2 (germline): SGHRS, YFSETQ. Germline trimming cut 4 bases from V and 4 bases from J; bases unmatched to any gene: 5.

This clonotype was recorded a few times. The chain uses TRBV6-6 and TRBJ2-1, with TRBD2 as a possible D gene (6 bases). CDR3 length: 16 amino acids. V lost 6 bases, J lost 6 bases, and 21 bases lay in between. Germline V CDR1 and CDR2: MNHNY, SVGAGI (reference sequence). The CDR3 loop is CASRGWAGLASNEQFF. The CDR3 bases are TGTGCCAGCAGGGGTTGGGCGGGACTGGCCTCCAATGAGCAGTTCTTC.

In DNA form, the CDR3 reads TGCGCCAGCAGCCGCGGACAGGGGTTCACAGGCGAGCAGTACTTC. This codes for CASSRGQGFTGEQYF. The rearrangement uses TRBV4-1 and TRBJ2-4; TRBD1 agrees at 9 bases. The J call is doubtful: the DNA matches TRBJ2-7 better. This CDR3 region has 15 residues. Per germline, CDR1 MGHRA and CDR2 YSYEKL.

This chain uses TRBV7-6 with TRBJ2-3, with 9 bases aligning to TRBD2. CDR1 and CDR2 from the germline V gene are SGHVS and FNYEAQ. The CDR3 sequence is 17 residues long. V was clipped by 0 bases and J by 6 bases; unmatched bases: 10. DNA for the CDR3: TGTGCCAGCAGCTTAGCCCCCCTAGCGGGGTCAACGGATACGCAGTATTTT. Its translation is CASSLAPLAGSTDTQYF. Combining the CDR3 with reference TRBV7-6 and TRBJ2-3 gives the whole variable domain GAGVSQSPRYKVTKRGQDVALRCDPISGHVSLYWYRQALGQGPEFLTYFNYEAQQDKSGLPNDRFSAERPEGSISTLTIQRTEQRDSAMYRCASSLAPLAGSTDTQYFGPGTRLTVL.

A few counts support this clonotype. The V call is TRBV20-1, the J call TRBJ2-3, with 8 bases aligning to TRBD1. V was clipped by 6 bases and J by 0 bases; unmatched bases: 5. The CDR3 length is 14 residues. Germline V gene data show CDR1 as DFQATT and CDR2 as SNEGSKA (reference sequence). CDR3: CSAMDRASTDTQYF. In nucleotides, the CDR3 is TGCAGTGCCATGGACAGGGCTAGCACAGATACGCAGTATTTT.

The chain uses TRBV4-2 and TRBJ2-4; tentative D call: TRBD2 (5 bases). Germline V CDR1 and CDR2: LGHNA, YNFKEQ. This CDR3 comprises 16 residues. V was pared by 4 bases and J by 2 bases, with 15 bases between. The DNA of the CDR3 is TGTGCCAGCAGCCCTGAGGGTCGGAGCCCCAAAAACATTCAGTACTTC. Protein: CASSPEGRSPKNIQYF.

The chain couples TRBV6-1 to TRBJ1-2, with D perhaps matching TRBD1 (5 bases). Germline V gives CDR1 MNHNS, CDR2 SASEGT. The CDR3 has 11 residues. V was cut by 7 bases and J by 5 bases, with 8 bases left in between. DNA for the CDR3: TGTGCCAGCAACCGACAGTATGGCTACACCTTC. Protein: CASNRQYGYTF.

There are a few counts of this clonotype. The chain is built from TRBV10-3 and TRBJ2-1, with 8 bases that match TRBD2. CDR3 length: 13 residues. The V gene's germline CDR1 is ENHRY and CDR2 SYGVKD. With 3 bases clipped from V and 6 bases from J, the junction kept 1 base outside the gene matches. In nucleotides, the CDR3 is TGTGCCATCAGTGATCTAGCGGGCAATGAGCAGTTCTTC. Protein product: CAISDLAGNEQFF.

This chain links TRBV7-9 with TRBJ2-3; 10 bases map to TRBD2. The V gene end was trimmed by 1 base and the J gene end by 6 bases; junction bases not matched to a gene: 7. CDR1 and CDR2 (germline): SEHNR, FQNEAQ (reference sequence). This CDR3 is built from 16 residues. In DNA, the CDR3 is TGTGCCAGCAGCTTAGTGTCACTAGCGGGGACGGATACGCAGTATTTT. This sequence encodes CASSLVSLAGTDTQYF.

This clonotype was seen only a few times. J is TRBJ2-5 and V is TRBV30; TRBD1 matches at 7 bases. Near its end, the DNA agrees better with TRBJ2-7, so the J call may be wrong. Germline V lookup: CDR1 GTSNPN, CDR2 SVGIG (reference sequence). The CDR3 contains 12 residues. In nucleotides, the CDR3 is TGTGCCGCAACCCCGGGACAGTACGAGCAGTACTTC. Translation gives CAATPGQYEQYF.

This clonotype was observed a few times. This chain connects TRBV7-3 to TRBJ1-2; 10 positions agree with TRBD1. CDR1 SGHTA and CDR2 FQGTGA come from the germline V gene. V was pared by 6 bases and J by 9 bases, with 16 bases of the junction left unmatched. The CDR3 is 16 amino acids. The CDR3 is CASSDGGPGQGLSYTF. As DNA, the CDR3 is TGTGCCAGCAGTGACGGGGGGCCGGGACAGGGGTTAAGCTACACCTTC.

The chain joins TRBV13 to TRBJ2-5; possible D gene TRBD1, 6 bases. V dropped 0 bases and J dropped 2 bases, with 10 bases sitting between them. This CDR3 comprises 15 residues. Germline V gene lookup returns CDR1 PRHDT and CDR2 FYEKMQ (reference sequence). The DNA for the CDR3 is TGTGCCAGCAGCTTAGGGTCAGGACAGCAAGAGACCCAGTACTTC. It specifies CASSLGSGQQETQYF.

This chain joins TRBV20-1 and TRBJ2-5, with D possibly being TRBD1 or TRBD2 (5 bases each). This CDR3 region has 15 residues. Germline values: CDR1 DFQATT, CDR2 SNEGSKA (reference sequence). The V end lost 3 bases, the J end lost 11 bases, and 25 bases lay between the germline ends. CDR3 loop: CSASNRDGAVGEQYF. CDR3 coding DNA: TGCAGTGCTAGTAATCGGGACGGCGCAGTTGGGGAGCAGTACTTC.